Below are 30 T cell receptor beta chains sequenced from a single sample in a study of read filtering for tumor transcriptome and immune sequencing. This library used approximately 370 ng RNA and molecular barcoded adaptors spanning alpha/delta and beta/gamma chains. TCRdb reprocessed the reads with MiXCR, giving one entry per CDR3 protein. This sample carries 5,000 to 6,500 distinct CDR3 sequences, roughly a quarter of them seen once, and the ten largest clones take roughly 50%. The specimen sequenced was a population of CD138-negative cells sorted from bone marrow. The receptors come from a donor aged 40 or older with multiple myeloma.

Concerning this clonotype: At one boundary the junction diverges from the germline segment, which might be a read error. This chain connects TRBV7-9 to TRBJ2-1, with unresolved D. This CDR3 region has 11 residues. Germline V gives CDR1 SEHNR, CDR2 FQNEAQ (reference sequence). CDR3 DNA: TGTGCCAGCAGCCTGTCCGATGAGCAGTCCTTC. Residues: CASSLSDEQSF.

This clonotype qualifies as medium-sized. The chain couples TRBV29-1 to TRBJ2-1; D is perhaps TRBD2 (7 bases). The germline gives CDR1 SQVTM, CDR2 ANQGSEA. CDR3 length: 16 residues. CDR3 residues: CRARGREYPQTGEQFF. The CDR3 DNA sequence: TGCAGGGCCCGGGGGCGGGAGTACCCCCAAACGGGAGAGCAGTTCTTC.

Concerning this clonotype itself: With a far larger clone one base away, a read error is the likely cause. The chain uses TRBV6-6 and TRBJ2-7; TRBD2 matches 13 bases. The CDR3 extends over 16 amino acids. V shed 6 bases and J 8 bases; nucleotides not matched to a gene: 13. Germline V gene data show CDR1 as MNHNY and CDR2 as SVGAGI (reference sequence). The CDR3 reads CASRPPGLAGQYKQYF. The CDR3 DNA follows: TGTGCCAGCAGACCCCCGGGACTAGCGGGGCAGTACAAGCAGTACTTC.

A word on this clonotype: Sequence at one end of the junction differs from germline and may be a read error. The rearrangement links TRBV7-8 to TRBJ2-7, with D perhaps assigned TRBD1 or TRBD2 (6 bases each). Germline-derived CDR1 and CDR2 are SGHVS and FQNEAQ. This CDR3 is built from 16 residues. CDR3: CASSVLARRGSYERYF. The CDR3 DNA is TGTGCCAGCAGCGTCCTAGCTCGGAGGGGGAGCTACGAGCGGTACTTC. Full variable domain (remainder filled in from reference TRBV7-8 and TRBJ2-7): GAGVSQSPRYKVAKRGQDVALRCDPISGHVSLFWYQQALGQGPEFLTYFQNEAQLDKSGLPSDRFFAERPEGSVSTLKIQRTQQEDSAVYLCASSVLARRGSYERYFGPGTRLTVT.

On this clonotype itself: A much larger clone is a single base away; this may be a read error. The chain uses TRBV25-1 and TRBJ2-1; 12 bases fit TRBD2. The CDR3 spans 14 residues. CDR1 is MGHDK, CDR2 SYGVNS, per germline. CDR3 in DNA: TGTGCCAGCGGTGATCTAGCGGGGGGGCCTGAGCAGTTCTTC. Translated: CASGDLAGGPEQFF. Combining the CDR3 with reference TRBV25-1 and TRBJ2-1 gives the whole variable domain EADIYQTPRYLVIGTGKKITLECSQTMGHDKMYWYQQDPGMELHLIHYSYGVNSTEKGDLSSESTVSRIRTEHFPLTLESARPSHTSQYLCASGDLAGGPEQFFGPGTRLTVL.

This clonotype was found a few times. CDR3 sequence reads: CASSSGGGEQFF. Written as DNA, the CDR3 is TGTGCCAGCAGCTCAGGGGGAGGTGAGCAGTTCTTC. The V call is TRBV12-3 or TRBV12-4, the J call TRBJ2-1; a weak D match, TRBD1 (7 bases). The CDR3 is made up of 12 amino acids. Trimming took 6 bases from V and 9 from J, leaving 12 bases between them.

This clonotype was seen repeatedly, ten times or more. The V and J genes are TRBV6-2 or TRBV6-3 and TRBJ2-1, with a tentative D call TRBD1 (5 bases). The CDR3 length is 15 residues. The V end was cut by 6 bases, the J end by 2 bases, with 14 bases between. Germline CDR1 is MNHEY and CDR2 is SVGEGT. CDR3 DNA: TGTGCCAGCAGCTGGGGCTATGGGCCCTACAATGAGCAGTTCTTC. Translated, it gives CASSWGYGPYNEQFF.

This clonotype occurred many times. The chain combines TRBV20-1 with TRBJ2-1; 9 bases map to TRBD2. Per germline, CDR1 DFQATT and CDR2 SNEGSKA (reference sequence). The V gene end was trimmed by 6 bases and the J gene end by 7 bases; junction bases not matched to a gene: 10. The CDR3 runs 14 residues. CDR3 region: CSARTSGSFNEQFF. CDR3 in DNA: TGCAGTGCCCGAACTAGCGGGTCATTTAATGAGCAGTTCTTC.

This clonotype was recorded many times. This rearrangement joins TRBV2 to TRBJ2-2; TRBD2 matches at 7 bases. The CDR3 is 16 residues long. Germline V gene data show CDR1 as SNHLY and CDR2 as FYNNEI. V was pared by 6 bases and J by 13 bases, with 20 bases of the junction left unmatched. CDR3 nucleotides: TGTGCCAGCAGCCCGGGAGGAGACGCCCGTATAGATGGGCTGTTTTTT. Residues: CASSPGGDARIDGLFF.

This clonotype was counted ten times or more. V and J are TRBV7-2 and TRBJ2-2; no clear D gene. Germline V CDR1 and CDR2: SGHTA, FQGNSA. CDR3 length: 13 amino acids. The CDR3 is CATNDPPSGELFF. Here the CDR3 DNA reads TGTGCTACAAACGACCCCCCATCCGGGGAGCTGTTTTTT.

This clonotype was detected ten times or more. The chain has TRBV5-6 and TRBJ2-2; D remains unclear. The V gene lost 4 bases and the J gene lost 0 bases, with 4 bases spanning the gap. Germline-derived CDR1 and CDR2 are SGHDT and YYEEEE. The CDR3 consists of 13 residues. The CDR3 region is CASSATNTGELFF. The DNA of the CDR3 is TGTGCCAGCAGCGCAACGAACACCGGGGAGCTGTTTTTT.

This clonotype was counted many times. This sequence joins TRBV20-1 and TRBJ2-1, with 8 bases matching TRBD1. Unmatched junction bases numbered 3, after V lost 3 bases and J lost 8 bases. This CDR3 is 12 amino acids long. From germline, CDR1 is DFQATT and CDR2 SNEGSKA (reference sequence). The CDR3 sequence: CSARPGGDEQFF. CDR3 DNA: TGCAGTGCTAGGCCAGGGGGCGATGAGCAGTTCTTC.

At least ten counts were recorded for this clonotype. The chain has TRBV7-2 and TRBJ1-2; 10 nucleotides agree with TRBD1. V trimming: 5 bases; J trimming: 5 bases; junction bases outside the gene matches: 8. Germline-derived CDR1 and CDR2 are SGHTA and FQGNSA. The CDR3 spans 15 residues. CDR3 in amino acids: CASSPPDRGRYGYTF. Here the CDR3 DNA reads TGTGCCAGCAGCCCCCCGGACAGGGGGAGGTATGGCTACACCTTC.

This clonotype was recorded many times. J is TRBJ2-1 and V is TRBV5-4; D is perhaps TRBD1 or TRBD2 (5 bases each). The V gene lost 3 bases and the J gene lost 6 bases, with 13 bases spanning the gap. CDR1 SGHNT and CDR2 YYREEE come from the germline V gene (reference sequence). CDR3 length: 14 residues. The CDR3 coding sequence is TGTGCCAGCAGCTCGCCGGGACCCAGCAATGAGCAGTTCTTC. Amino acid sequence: CASSSPGPSNEQFF.

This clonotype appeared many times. Here the CDR3 DNA reads TGTGCCAGCAGTCGTGGGACCATCGGGGCCAACGTCCTGACTTTC. Residues: CASSRGTIGANVLTF. The chain couples TRBV6-2 or TRBV6-3 to TRBJ2-6; D may match TRBD1 or TRBD2 (5 bases each). The CDR3 sequence is 15 residues long. V was shortened by 5 bases and J by 4 bases, with 12 bases between the two germline ends. The germline V gene encodes CDR1 MNHEY and CDR2 SVGEGT.

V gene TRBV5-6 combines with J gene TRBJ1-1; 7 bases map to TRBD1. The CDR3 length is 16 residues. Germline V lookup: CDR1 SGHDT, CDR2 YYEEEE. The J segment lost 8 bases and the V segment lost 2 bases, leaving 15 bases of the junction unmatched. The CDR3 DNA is TGTGCCAGCAGCTTATTCATAGGACAGGAAGTCGGGGAAGCTTTCTTT. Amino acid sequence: CASSLFIGQEVGEAFF.

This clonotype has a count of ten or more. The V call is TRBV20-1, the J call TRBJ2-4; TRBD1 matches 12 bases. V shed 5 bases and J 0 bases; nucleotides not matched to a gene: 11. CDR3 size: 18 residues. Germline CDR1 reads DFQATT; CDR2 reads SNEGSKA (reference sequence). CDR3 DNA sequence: TGCAGTGCTCTTTCCGGGACAGGGGGCGTTGGAGCCAAAAACATTCAGTACTTC. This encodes CSALSGTGGVGAKNIQYF.

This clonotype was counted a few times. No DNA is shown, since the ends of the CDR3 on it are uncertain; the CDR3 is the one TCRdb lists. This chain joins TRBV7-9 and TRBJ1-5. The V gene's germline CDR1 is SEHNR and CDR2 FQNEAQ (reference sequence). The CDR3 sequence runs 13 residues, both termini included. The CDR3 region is CASSSTSGQPQHF.

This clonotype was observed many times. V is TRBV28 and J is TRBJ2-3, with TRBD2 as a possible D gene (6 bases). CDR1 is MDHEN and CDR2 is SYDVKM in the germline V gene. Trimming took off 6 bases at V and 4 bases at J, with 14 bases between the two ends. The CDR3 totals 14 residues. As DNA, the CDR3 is TGTGCCAGCAGGGCGGAGGGCCCCGCAGATACGCAGTATTTT. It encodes CASRAEGPADTQYF.

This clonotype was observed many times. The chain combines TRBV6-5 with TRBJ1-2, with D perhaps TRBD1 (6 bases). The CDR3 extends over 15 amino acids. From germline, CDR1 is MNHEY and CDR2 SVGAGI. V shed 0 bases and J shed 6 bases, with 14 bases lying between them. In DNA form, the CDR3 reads TGTGCCAGCAGTTACTCGATGAAGGGGGGGGATGGCTACACCTTC. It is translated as CASSYSMKGGDGYTF.

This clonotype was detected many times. CDR3 nucleotide sequence: TGCAGTGCTAGACCGGGACTAGCGGACTACAATGAGCAGTTCTTC. Translating gives CSARPGLADYNEQFF. This rearrangement joins TRBV20-1 to TRBJ2-1; 11 positions agree with TRBD2. This CDR3 is built from 15 residues. Trimming took 2 bases from V and 3 from J; bases not matched to a gene: 3. The germline gives CDR1 DFQATT, CDR2 SNEGSKA (reference sequence).

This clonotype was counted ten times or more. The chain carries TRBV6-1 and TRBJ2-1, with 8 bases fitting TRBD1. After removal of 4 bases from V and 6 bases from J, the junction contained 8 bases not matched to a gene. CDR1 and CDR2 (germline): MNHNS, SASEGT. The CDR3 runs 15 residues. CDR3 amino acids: CASSAPGTGSNEQFF. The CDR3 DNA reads TGTGCCAGCAGTGCTCCCGGGACAGGATCCAATGAGCAGTTCTTC.

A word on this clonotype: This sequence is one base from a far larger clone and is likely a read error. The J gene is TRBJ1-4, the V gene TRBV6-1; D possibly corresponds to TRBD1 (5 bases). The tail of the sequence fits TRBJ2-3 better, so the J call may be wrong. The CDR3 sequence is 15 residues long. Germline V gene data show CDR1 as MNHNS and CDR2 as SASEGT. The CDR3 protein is CASGFPGPYTDMQYF. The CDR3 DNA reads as TGTGCCAGCGGTTTCCCAGGGCCATACACAGATATGCAGTATTTT.

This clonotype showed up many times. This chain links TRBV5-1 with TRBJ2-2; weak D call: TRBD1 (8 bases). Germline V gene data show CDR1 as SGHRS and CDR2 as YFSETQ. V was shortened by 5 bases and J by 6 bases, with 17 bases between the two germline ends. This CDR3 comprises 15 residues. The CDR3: CASRPDREGSGELFF. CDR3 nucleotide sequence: TGCGCCAGCAGACCGGACAGGGAGGGGTCCGGGGAGCTGTTTTTT.

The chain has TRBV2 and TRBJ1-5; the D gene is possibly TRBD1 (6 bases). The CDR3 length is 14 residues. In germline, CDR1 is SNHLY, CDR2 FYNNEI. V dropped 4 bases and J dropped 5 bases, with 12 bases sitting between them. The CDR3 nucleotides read TGTGCCAGCAGTGGAGGGGGGACCCATCAGCCCCAGCATTTT. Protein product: CASSGGGTHQPQHF.

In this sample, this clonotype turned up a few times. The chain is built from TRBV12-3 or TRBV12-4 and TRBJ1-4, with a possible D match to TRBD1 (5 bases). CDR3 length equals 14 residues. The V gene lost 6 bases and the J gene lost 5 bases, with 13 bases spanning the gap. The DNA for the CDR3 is TGTGCCAGCAGGCGAGGGACGTTAAATGAAAAACTGTTTTTT. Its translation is CASRRGTLNEKLFF.

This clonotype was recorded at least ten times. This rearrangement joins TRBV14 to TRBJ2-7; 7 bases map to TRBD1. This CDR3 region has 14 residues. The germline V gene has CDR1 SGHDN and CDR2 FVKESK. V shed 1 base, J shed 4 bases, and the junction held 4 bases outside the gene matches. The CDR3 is CASSQGTGWYEQYF. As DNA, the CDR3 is TGTGCCAGCAGCCAAGGGACAGGATGGTACGAGCAGTACTTC.

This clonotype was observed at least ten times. The CDR3: CASSVRTGELFF. CDR3 nucleotide sequence: TGTGCCAGCAGCGTAAGGACCGGGGAGCTGTTTTTT. J is TRBJ2-2 and V is TRBV9; D unclear. Germline values: CDR1 SGDLS, CDR2 YYNGEE. The CDR3 consists of 12 residues. Between the trimmed V and J ends, which lost 1 base and 5 bases, there was a span of 3 bases.

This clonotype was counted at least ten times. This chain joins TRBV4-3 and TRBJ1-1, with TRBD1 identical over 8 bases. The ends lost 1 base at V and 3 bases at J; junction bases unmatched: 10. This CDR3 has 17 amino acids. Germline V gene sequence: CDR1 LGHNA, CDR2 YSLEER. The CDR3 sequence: CASSQVGTGQGYTEAFF. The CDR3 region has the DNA TGCGCCAGCAGCCAAGTAGGGACAGGACAAGGGTACACTGAAGCTTTCTTT.

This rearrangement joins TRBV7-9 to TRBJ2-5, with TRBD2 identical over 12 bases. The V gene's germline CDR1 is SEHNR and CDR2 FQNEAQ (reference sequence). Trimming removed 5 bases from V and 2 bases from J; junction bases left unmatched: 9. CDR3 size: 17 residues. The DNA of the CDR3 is TGTGCCAGCAGCGCCCCTAGCGGGGGGGTATTTCAAGAGACCCAGTACTTC. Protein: CASSAPSGGVFQETQYF.